This entry lists 5 T cell receptor beta chains sequenced from one sample in a study of shared clonotypes between healthy human individuals. CD45RO-negative CD8 cells positively selected for CCR7 made up the naive population, which excluded terminally differentiated effector memory CD45RA+ cells. Here immunoSEQ multiplex PCR was the method, and the copy in TCRdb shows in-frame clones only, minus some. The table includes about 650,000 clones, nearly 97% detected once. The source material was naive CD8+ T cells sorted from blood. These receptors originate from a woman aged 25 to 39 in good health.

This chain joins TRBV5-4 and TRBJ2-1; possibly TRBD2 for D (6 bases). CDR1 is SGHNT and CDR2 is YYREEE in the germline V gene (reference sequence). Trimming removed 3 bases at V and 8 bases at J, with 9 bases between. There are 12 residues in the CDR3. The CDR3 region has the DNA TGTGCCAGCAGCTCGGGACTTTATGAGCAGTTCTTC. Amino acids: CASSSGLYEQFF.

The chain joins TRBV19 to TRBJ2-3; perhaps TRBD2 as D (6 bases). Germline V gene data show CDR1 as LNHDA and CDR2 as SQIVND (reference sequence). V was trimmed by 5 bases and J by 1 base, leaving 13 bases between them. The CDR3 consists of 15 residues. The CDR3, as DNA: TGTGCCAGTAGTTTTAGCGGAGAGGGCACAGATACGCAGTATTTT. Its protein is CASSFSGEGTDTQYF. Supplemented by reference TRBV19 and TRBJ2-3, the full variable domain reads DGGITQSPKYLFRKEGQNVTLSCEQNLNHDAMYWYRQDPGQGLRLIYYSQIVNDFQKGDIAEGYSVSREKKESFPLTVTSAQKNPTAFYLCASSFSGEGTDTQYFGPGTRLTVL.

The chain carries TRBV19 and TRBJ2-7, with D perhaps being TRBD1 or TRBD2 (6 bases each). The CDR3 covers 11 residues. Trimming shortened V by 5 bases and J by 6 bases, and 8 bases separated the two germline ends. Germline assignment: CDR1 LNHDA and CDR2 SQIVND (reference sequence). CDR3 residues: CASSWGAEQYF. The DNA of the CDR3 is TGTGCCAGTAGTTGGGGGGCCGAGCAGTACTTC.

The V and J genes are TRBV1 and TRBJ2-1; the table's D call, TRBD2, was not checked against the DNA. TRBV1 is given as a pseudogene. The CDR3 consists of 17 residues. The chain's CDR3 is CTSSQDLRAGGYNEQFF. The CDR3 DNA reads TGCACCAGCAGCCAAGACCTAAGAGCGGGGGGATACAATGAGCAGTTCTTC.

J is TRBJ2-5 and V is TRBV4-1; the D gene could be TRBD1 or TRBD2 (7 bases each). V was trimmed by 3 bases and J by 2 bases, leaving 25 bases between them. Per germline, CDR1 MGHRA and CDR2 YSYEKL. The CDR3 contains 19 residues. The CDR3: CASSHHSPSRGGQQETQYF. The DNA for the CDR3 is TGCGCCAGCAGCCATCATTCCCCCAGTCGCGGGGGACAGCAAGAGACCCAGTACTTC.